A selection of T cell receptor beta chains follows, all from one sample in a study of T-cell memory formation after mild COVID-19. TCRdb processed the 5' RACE reads anew with MiXCR; each CDR3 protein has one entry. This table has 450,000 or so distinct CDR3 sequences, around 25% appearing once. The sequencing input was PBMCs or a T cell subset sorted from them (not recorded which). Receptor source: an adult woman who had mild COVID-19 (a few samples of this study predate the infection). Cell type and time point are not known. The CDR3 runs from the conserved cysteine through the conserved F or W. Fields, in order: J gene, D gene, clone size, V gene, CDR3 DNA, CDR3 protein. D genes are given only for firm matches. Where a row states a size, it is once, few, many or the class of an expanded clone; other rows omit it.

J gene: TRBJ1-4
D gene: .
clone size: few
V gene: TRBV7-9
CDR3 DNA: TGTGCCAGCAGCCCTGGGGCACCCGGGGGATATGAAAAACTGTTTTTT
CDR3 protein: CASSPGAPGGYEKLFF

J gene: TRBJ1-6
D gene: TRBD1
clone size: .
V gene: TRBV7-2
CDR3 DNA: TGTGCCAGCAGCTTAGCGAGGACAGGAGGTTCACCCCTCCACTTT
CDR3 protein: CASSLARTGGSPLHF

J gene: TRBJ1-1
D gene: .
clone size: .
V gene: TRBV5-1
CDR3 DNA: TGCGCCAGCAGCTCAAGGACGACGGGGAACACTGAAGCTTTCTTT
CDR3 protein: CASSSRTTGNTEAFF

J gene: TRBJ2-1
D gene: TRBD2
clone size: .
V gene: TRBV7-2
CDR3 DNA: TGTGCCAGCAGCGAAGCGACTAGCGGGGGAAGGTGGTTCTTC
CDR3 protein: CASSEATSGGRWFF

J gene: TRBJ2-1
D gene: .
clone size: .
V gene: TRBV5-1
CDR3 DNA: TGCGCCAGCAGCTCGCCTCTCCTCTACAATGAGCAGTTCTTC
CDR3 protein: CASSSPLLYNEQFF

J gene: TRBJ1-1
D gene: .
clone size: few
V gene: TRBV5-1
CDR3 DNA: TGCGCCAGCGCTGTAACGCCCCTGGACCTCCCGAAGGGGCACACTGAAGCTTTCTTT
CDR3 protein: CASAVTPLDLPKGHTEAFF

J gene: TRBJ2-7
D gene: TRBD2
clone size: .
V gene: TRBV12-3/TRBV12-4
CDR3 DNA: TGTGCCAGCTGCTTTAGCGGGAGTCGCGAGCAGTACTTC
CDR3 protein: CASCFSGSREQYF

J gene: TRBJ2-7
D gene: .
clone size: .
V gene: TRBV5-6
CDR3 DNA: TGTGCCAGCAGCTTGATGGGGCAATCCTACGAGCAGTACTTC
CDR3 protein: CASSLMGQSYEQYF

J gene: TRBJ2-5
D gene: .
clone size: once
V gene: TRBV20-1
CDR3 DNA: TGCAGTGCTAGAGATTGGGGAGAGACCCAGTACTTC
CDR3 protein: CSARDWGETQYF

J gene: TRBJ1-2
D gene: .
clone size: .
V gene: TRBV7-9
CDR3 DNA: TGTGCCAGCAGCTTACAGGTAGCCTATGGCTACACCTTC
CDR3 protein: CASSLQVAYGYTF

J gene: TRBJ2-5
D gene: TRBD1
clone size: .
V gene: TRBV7-6
CDR3 DNA: TGTGCCAGCAGCCCTTGGGGACAGTTCTTGGGGGACCAGTACTTC
CDR3 protein: CASSPWGQFLGDQYF

J gene: TRBJ1-2
D gene: TRBD1
clone size: .
V gene: TRBV7-9
CDR3 DNA: TGTGCCAGCAGTCCAGGGGGCCTTGGCTATGGCTACACCTTC
CDR3 protein: CASSPGGLGYGYTF

J gene: TRBJ1-2
D gene: TRBD1
clone size: .
V gene: TRBV29-1
CDR3 DNA: TGCAGCGCTGGGGACAGGGTAAACTATGGCTACACCTTC
CDR3 protein: CSAGDRVNYGYTF

J gene: TRBJ2-7
D gene: TRBD2
clone size: .
V gene: TRBV7-2
CDR3 DNA: TGTGCCAGCAGCTCGAATAGCGGGTTCTCCTACGAGCAGTACTTC
CDR3 protein: CASSSNSGFSYEQYF

J gene: TRBJ2-7
D gene: TRBD1
clone size: .
V gene: TRBV7-2
CDR3 DNA: TGTGCCAGCAGCCTTGGGACAGCAATCTACGAGCAGTACTTC
CDR3 protein: CASSLGTAIYEQYF

J gene: TRBJ2-7
D gene: .
clone size: .
V gene: TRBV4-2
CDR3 DNA: TGTGCCAGCAGCCAAGACGCATCCTACGAGCAGTACTTC
CDR3 protein: CASSQDASYEQYF

J gene: TRBJ2-3
D gene: TRBD2
clone size: .
V gene: TRBV9
CDR3 DNA: TGTGCCAGCAGCAGACTAGCGGGAGGGTTCACAGATACGCAGTATTTT
CDR3 protein: CASSRLAGGFTDTQYF

J gene: TRBJ2-1
D gene: .
clone size: few
V gene: TRBV27
CDR3 DNA: TGTGCCAGCAGTTTATTTGCCGACTCCTACAATGAGCAGTTCTTC
CDR3 protein: CASSLFADSYNEQFF

J gene: TRBJ2-1
D gene: TRBD2
clone size: .
V gene: TRBV4-3
CDR3 DNA: TGCGCCAGCAGCCCCCTGGATTGGCTAGCGGGAGATGAGCAGTTCTTC
CDR3 protein: CASSPLDWLAGDEQFF

J gene: TRBJ2-7
D gene: .
clone size: few
V gene: TRBV5-1
CDR3 DNA: TGCGCCAGCCATCCACCCGGGAGTGGCCACGAGCAGTACTTC
CDR3 protein: CASHPPGSGHEQYF

J gene: TRBJ2-3
D gene: TRBD2
clone size: few
V gene: TRBV7-9
CDR3 DNA: TGTGCCAGCAGCTTAGCATCCCTAGCGGGGGTTTCCACAGATACGCAGTATTTT
CDR3 protein: CASSLASLAGVSTDTQYF

J gene: TRBJ2-4
D gene: TRBD2
clone size: .
V gene: TRBV20-1
CDR3 DNA: TGCAGTGCTAGAGTAAGAGGACTAGCGGGAGTTCAAGCCAAAAACATTCAGTACTTC
CDR3 protein: CSARVRGLAGVQAKNIQYF

J gene: TRBJ2-3
D gene: TRBD1
clone size: few
V gene: TRBV6-5
CDR3 DNA: TGTGCCAGCGGATCCGGTGGGACAGGGGGCACAGATACGCAGTATTTT
CDR3 protein: CASGSGGTGGTDTQYF

J gene: TRBJ1-1
D gene: TRBD1
clone size: .
V gene: TRBV29-1
CDR3 DNA: TGCAGCGTTGAAGATAGATTATGGGGATCGGACAGGGGAAATGAAGCTTTCTTT
CDR3 protein: CSVEDRLWGSDRGNEAFF

J gene: TRBJ2-3
D gene: .
clone size: .
V gene: TRBV27
CDR3 DNA: TGTGCCAGCAAGCGGTTTGCATCGAGTGCAGATACGCAGTATTTT
CDR3 protein: CASKRFASSADTQYF

J gene: TRBJ2-5
D gene: .
clone size: few
V gene: TRBV5-1
CDR3 DNA: TGCGCCAGCAGCTTGGAGGGAGCCAAAGAGACCCAGTACTTC
CDR3 protein: CASSLEGAKETQYF

J gene: TRBJ2-2
D gene: .
clone size: .
V gene: TRBV5-1
CDR3 DNA: TGCGCCAGCAGCTCTGGACGAAACACCGGGGAGCTGTTTTTT
CDR3 protein: CASSSGRNTGELFF